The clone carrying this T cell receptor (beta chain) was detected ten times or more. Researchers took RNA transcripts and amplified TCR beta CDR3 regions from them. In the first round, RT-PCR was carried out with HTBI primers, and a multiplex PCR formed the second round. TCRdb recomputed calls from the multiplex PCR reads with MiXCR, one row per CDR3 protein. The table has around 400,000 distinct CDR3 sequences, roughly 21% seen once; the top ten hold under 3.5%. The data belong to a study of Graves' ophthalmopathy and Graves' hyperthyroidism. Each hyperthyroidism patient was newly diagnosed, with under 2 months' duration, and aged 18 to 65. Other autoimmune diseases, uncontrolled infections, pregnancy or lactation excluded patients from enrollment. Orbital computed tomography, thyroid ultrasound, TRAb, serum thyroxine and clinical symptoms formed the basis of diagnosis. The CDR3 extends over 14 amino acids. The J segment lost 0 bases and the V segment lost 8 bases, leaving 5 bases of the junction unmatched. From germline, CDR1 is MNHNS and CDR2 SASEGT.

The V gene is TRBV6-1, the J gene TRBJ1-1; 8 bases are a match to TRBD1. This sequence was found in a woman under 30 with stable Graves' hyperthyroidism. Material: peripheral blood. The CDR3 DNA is TGTGCCAGCGTGAGGGACAGGATGAACACTGAAGCTTTCTTT. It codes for CASVRDRMNTEAFF.